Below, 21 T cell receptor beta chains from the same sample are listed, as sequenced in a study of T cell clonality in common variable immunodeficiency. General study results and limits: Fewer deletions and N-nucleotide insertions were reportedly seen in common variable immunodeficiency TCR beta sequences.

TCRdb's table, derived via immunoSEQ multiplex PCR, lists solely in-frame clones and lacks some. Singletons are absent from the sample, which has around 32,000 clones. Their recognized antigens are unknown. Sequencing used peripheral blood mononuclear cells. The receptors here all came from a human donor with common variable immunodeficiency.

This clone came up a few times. The CDR3 bases that were read are TGTGCCAGCAGTTTCCACGGGACC. It specifies CASSFHGT. The entire CDR3 protein is CASSFHGTQYF. This chain uses TRBV6-2 or TRBV6-3 with TRBJ2-5; D remains unclear. Read coverage stops 3 residues before the CDR3 terminus; the germline J gene supplies the remainder. There are 11 residues in the CDR3. From germline, CDR1 is MNHEY and CDR2 SVGEGT. Trimming cost V 4 bases and J 7 bases, with 7 bases left between them.

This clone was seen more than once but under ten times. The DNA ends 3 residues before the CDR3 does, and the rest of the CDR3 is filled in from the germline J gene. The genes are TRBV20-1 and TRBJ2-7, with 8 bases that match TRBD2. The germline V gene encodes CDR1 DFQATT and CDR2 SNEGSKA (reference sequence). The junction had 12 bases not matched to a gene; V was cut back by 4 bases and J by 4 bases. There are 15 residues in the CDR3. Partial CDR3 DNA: TGCAGTGCTAACCCCCCGGCGGGGGGTGCGTACGAG. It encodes CSANPPAGGAYE. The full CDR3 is CSANPPAGGAYEQYF.

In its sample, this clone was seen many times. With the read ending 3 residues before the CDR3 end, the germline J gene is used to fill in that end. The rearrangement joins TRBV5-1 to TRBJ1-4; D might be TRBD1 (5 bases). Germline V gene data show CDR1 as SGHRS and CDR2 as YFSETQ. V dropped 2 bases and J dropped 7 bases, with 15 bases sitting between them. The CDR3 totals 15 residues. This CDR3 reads CASSFNTGGGEKLFF. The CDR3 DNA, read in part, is TGCGCCAGCAGCTTCAATACAGGAGGAGGTGAAAAA.

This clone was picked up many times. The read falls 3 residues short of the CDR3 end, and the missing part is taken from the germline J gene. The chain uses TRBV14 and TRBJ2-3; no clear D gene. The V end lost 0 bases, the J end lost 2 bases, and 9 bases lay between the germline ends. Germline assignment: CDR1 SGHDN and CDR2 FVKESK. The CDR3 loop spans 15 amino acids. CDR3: CASSQEPRYTDTQYF. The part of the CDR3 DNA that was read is TGTGCCAGCAGCCAAGAGCCCAGATACACAGATACG.

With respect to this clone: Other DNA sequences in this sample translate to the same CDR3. Here the CDR3 reads CASSRDRVGYGYTF. Partial CDR3 DNA: TGTGCCAGTAGTAGGGACAGGGTTGGCTATGGC. The chain combines TRBV19 with TRBJ1-2, with TRBD1 matching over 9 bases. The read ends 3 residues before the CDR3 terminus; that terminus is restored from the germline J gene. The CDR3 loop spans 14 amino acids. V gave up 4 bases and J gave up 4 bases; unmatched junction bases: 4. Germline lookup yields CDR1 LNHDA and CDR2 SQIVND (reference sequence). Variable domain in full (rest from reference TRBV19 and TRBJ1-2): DGGITQSPKYLFRKEGQNVTLSCEQNLNHDAMYWYRQDPGQGLRLIYYSQIVNDFQKGDIAEGYSVSREKKESFPLTVTSAQKNPTAFYLCASSRDRVGYGYTFGSGTRLTVV.

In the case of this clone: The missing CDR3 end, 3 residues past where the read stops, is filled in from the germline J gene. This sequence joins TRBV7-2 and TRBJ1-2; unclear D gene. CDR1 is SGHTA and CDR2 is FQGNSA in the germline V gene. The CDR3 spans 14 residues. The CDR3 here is CASSLAVGPLGYTF. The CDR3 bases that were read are TGTGCCAGCAGCTTAGCGGTTGGGCCCTTAGGT.

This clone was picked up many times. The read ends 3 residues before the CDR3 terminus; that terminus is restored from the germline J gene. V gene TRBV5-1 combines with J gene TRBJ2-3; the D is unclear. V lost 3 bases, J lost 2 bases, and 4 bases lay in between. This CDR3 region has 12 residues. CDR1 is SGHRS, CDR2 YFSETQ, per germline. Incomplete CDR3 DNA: TGCGCCAGCAGCTCCTACACAGATACG. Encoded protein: CASSSYTDT. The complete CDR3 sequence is CASSSYTDTQYF.

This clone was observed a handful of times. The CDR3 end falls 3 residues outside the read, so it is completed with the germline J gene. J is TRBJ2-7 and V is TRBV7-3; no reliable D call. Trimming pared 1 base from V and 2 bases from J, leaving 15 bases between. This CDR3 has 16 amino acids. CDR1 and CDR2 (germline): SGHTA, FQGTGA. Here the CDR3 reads CASSLNILTAPYEQYF. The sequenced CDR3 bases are TGTGCCAGCAGCTTAAACATATTGACTGCTCCCTACGAG.

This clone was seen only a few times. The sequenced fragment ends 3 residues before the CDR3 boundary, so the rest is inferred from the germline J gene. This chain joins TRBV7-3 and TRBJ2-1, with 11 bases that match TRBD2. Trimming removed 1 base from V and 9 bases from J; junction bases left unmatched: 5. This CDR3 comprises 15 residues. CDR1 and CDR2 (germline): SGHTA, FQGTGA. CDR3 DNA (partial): TGTGCCAGCAGCTTAAATAGCGGGGGGGCGGGTGAG. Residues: CASSLNSGGAGE. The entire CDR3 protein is CASSLNSGGAGEQFF. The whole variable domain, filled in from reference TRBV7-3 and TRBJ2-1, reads GAGVSQTPSNKVTEKGKYVELRCDPISGHTALYWYRQSLGQGPEFLIYFQGTGAADDSGLPNDRFFAVRPEGSVSTLKIQRTERGDSAVYLCASSLNSGGAGEQFFGPGTRLTVL.

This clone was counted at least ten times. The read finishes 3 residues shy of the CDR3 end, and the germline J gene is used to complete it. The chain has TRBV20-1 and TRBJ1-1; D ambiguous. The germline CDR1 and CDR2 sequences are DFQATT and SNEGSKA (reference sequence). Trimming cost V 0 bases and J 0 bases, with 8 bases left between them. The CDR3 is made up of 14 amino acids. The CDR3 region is CSARDLSMNTEAFF. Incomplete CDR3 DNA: TGCAGTGCTAGAGATTTGAGCATGAACACTGAA.

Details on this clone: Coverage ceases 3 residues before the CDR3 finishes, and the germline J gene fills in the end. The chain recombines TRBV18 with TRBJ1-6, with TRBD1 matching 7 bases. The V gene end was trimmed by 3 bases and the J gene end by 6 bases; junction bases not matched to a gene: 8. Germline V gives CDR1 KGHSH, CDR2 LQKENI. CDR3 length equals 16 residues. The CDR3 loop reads CASSPKTGTANSPLHF. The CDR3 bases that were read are TGTGCCAGCTCACCTAAAACCGGGACAGCTAATTCACCC.

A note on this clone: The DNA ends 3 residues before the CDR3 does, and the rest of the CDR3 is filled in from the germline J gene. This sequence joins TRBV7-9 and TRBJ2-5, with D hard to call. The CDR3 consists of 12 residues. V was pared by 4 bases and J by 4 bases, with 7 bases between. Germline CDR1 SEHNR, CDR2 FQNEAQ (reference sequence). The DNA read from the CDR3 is TGTGCCAGCAGCTATAAGGGAGAGACC. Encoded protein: CASSYKGET. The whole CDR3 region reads CASSYKGETQYF. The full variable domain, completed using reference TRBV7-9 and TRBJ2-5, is DTGVSQNPRHKITKRGQNVTFRCDPISEHNRLYWYRQTLGQGPEFLTYFQNEAQLEKSRLLSDRFSAERPKGSFSTLEIQRTEQGDSAMYLCASSYKGETQYFGPGTRLLVL.

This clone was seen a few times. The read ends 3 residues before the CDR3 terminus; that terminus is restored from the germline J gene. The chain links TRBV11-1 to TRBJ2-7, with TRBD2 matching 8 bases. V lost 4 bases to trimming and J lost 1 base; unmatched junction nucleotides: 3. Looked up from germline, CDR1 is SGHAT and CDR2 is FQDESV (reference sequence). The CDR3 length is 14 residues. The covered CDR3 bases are TGTGCCAGCAGCTCAAGACTAGCGTCCTACGAG. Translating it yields CASSSRLASYE. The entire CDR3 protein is CASSSRLASYEQYF.

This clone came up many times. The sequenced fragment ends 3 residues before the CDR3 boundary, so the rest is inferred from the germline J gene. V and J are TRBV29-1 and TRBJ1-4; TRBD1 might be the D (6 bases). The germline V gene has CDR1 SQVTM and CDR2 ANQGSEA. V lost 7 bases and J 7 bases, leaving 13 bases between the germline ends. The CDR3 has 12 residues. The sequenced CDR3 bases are TGCAGCGCCTCCCCGGACAGTGAAAAA. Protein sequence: CSASPDSEK. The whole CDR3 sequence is CSASPDSEKLFF.

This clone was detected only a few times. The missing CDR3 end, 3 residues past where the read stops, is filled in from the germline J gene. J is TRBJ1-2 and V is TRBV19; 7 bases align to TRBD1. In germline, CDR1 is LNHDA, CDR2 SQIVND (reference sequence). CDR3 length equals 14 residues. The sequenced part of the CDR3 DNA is TGTGCCAGTAAGAACAGGGGCGATAGCGAAGGC. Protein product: CASKNRGDSEG. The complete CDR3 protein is CASKNRGDSEGYTF.

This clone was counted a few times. Partial CDR3 DNA: TGTGCCAGTAGTATAGATCAGGGATACCAAGAGACC. Protein product: CASSIDQGYQET. The CDR3 reads in full as CASSIDQGYQETQYF. The chain is built from TRBV19 and TRBJ2-5; D perhaps matches TRBD1 (5 bases). The read terminates 3 residues ahead of where the CDR3 ends, so the germline J gene completes it. Germline-derived CDR1 and CDR2 are LNHDA and SQIVND (reference sequence). V was trimmed by 0 bases and J by 0 bases, leaving 8 bases between them. The CDR3 length is 15 residues.

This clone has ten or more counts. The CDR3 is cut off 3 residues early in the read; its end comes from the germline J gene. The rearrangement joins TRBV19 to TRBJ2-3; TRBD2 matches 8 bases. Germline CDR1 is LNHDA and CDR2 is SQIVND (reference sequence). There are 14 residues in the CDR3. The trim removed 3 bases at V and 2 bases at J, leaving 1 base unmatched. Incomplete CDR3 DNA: TGTGCCAGTAGTATGCGGGGGGTCACAGATACG. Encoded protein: CASSMRGVTDT. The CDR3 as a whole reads CASSMRGVTDTQYF.

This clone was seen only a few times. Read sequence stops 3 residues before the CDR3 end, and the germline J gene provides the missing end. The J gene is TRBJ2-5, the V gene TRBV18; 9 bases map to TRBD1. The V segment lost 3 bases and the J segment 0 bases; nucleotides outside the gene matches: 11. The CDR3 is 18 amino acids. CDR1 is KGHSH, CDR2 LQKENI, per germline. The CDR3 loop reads CASSPSSSGTGYQETQYF. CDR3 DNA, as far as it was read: TGTGCCAGCTCACCGTCGTCGTCCGGGACAGGGTACCAAGAGACC.

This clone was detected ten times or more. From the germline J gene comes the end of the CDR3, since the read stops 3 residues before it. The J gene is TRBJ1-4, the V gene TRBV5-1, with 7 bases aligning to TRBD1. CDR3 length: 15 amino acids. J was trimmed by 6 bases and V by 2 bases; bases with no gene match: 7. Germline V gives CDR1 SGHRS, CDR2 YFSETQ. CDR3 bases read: TGCGCCAGCAGCTTTACCGGGACAGCGGATGAAAAA. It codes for CASSFTGTADEK. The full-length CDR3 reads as CASSFTGTADEKLFF.

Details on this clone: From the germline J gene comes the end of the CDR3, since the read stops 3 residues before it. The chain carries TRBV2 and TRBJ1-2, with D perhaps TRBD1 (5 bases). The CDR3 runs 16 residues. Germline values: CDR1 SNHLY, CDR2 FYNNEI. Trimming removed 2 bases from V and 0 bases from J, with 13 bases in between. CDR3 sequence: CASSESRVGTNYGYTF. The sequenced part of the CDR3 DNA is TGTGCCAGCAGTGAATCCAGGGTGGGTACTAACTATGGC.

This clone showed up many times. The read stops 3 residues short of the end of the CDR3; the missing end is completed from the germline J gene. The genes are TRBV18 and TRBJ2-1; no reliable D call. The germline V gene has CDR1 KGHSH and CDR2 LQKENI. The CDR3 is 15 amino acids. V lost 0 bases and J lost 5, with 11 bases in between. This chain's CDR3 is CASSPPEQTNNEQFF. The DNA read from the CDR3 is TGTGCCAGCTCACCACCAGAACAAACCAACAATGAG. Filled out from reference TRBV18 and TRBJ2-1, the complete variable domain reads NAGVMQNPRHLVRRRGQEARLRCSPMKGHSHVYWYRQLPEEGLKFMVYLQKENIIDESGMPKERFSAEFPKEGPSILRIQQVVRGDSAAYFCASSPPEQTNNEQFFGPGTRLTVL.